A selection of T cell receptor beta chains follows, all from one sample in a study of T-cell reconstitution after alpha-beta-depleted transplantation in children. TCRdb passed the PCR reads through MiXCR, listing each CDR3 protein once. Of 65,000 to 70,000 distinct CDR3 sequences in the sample, approximately 4.4% were seen once. Material: PBMCs, mostly from graft donor cells, obtained 180 days after TCRalphabeta/CD19-depleted stem cell transplant. The receptors originated from a boy under two years old who had a stem cell transplant for acute myeloid leukemia, so the T cells may come from the graft donor. CDR3s include the opening cysteine and the closing phenylalanine or tryptophan. D genes are given only for firm matches. A clone size is listed for some rows: how often the clone was seen (once, few, many), or a class if it is expanded.

many	TRBV20-1	TRBD1	TRBJ1-6	TGCAGTGCTAAGGACCCGGGACAGGGCCATCCCCTCCACTTT	CSAKDPGQGHPLHF
many	TRBV4-3	TRBD1	TRBJ2-1	TGCGCCAGCAGCCAAGCTAGAGCAGGGGGCTTTGAGCAGTTCTTC	CASSQARAGGFEQFF
many	TRBV28	TRBD1	TRBJ1-5	TGTGCCAGCAGCTGGGGACAGGGGAATCAGCCCCAGCATTTT	CASSWGQGNQPQHF
many	TRBV7-8	-	TRBJ2-2	TGTGCCGGCGAGGACCAACCCGGGGAGCTGTTTTTT	CAGEDQPGELFF
many	TRBV20-1	TRBD2	TRBJ2-1	TGCAGTGCTACCGGGACTCCCGGGGGGGATTACAATGAGCAGTTCTTC	CSATGTPGGDYNEQFF
many	TRBV19	-	TRBJ2-5	TGTGCCAGTAATCCCCTAGGATCCGAGACCCAGTACTTC	CASNPLGSETQYF
-	TRBV5-1	-	TRBJ2-1	TGCGCCAGCAGCTTGGGCGAGACAGGCTACAATGAGCAGTTCTTC	CASSLGETGYNEQFF
many	TRBV5-1	-	TRBJ1-1	TGCGCCAGCACCGGGGGCACTAACACTGAAGCTTTCTTT	CASTGGTNTEAFF
many	TRBV6-5	TRBD1	TRBJ2-6	TGTGCCAGCAGTTATCCCCAAACAGGGGCGGGGGCCAACGTCCTGACTTTC	CASSYPQTGAGANVLTF
many	TRBV29-1	TRBD1	TRBJ2-3	TGCAGCGTTGTGGGGGATCGGGACAGGGGGGGAGATACGCAGTATTTT	CSVVGDRDRGGDTQYF
many	TRBV12-3/TRBV12-4	-	TRBJ1-3	TGTGCCAGCAGTTTGGGGAGTACCGGAAACACCATATATTTT	CASSLGSTGNTIYF